The next 23 T cell receptor beta chains were all read from a single sample in a study of shared clonotypes between healthy human individuals. Naive-designated CD8 cells lacked CD45RO, were positively enriched for CCR7, and omitted terminally differentiated effector memory CD45RA+ cells. Assay: immunoSEQ multiplex PCR; the TCRdb copy retains only in-frame clones and omits some. The sample carries 550,000 to 600,000 clones, more than 95% recorded once. The specimen sequenced was naive CD8+ T cells sorted from blood. These receptors were taken from a man between 25 and 39 years old in good health.

A note on this clone: Other DNA sequences within the sample encode an identical CDR3. The gene calls are TRBV7-9 and TRBJ2-5; D assignment may be TRBD1 or TRBD2 (5 bases each). The CDR3 consists of 13 residues. Germline CDR1 is SEHNR and CDR2 is FQNEAQ (reference sequence). Trimming left V 1 base short and J 5 bases short, with 8 bases between. This CDR3 is CASSLGGGETQYF. In DNA form, the CDR3 reads TGTGCCAGCAGCTTAGGGGGCGGGGAGACCCAGTACTTC.

The V and J genes are TRBV6-5 and TRBJ1-2; D uncertain. CDR3 length: 13 amino acids. Germline lookup yields CDR1 MNHEY and CDR2 SVGAGI. The germline V and J ends were trimmed by 8 bases and 4 bases, with 14 bases remaining between them. Here the CDR3 reads CASSAAGTYGYTF. For the CDR3, the DNA is TGTGCCAGCTCGGCAGCCGGTACCTATGGCTACACCTTC.

The chain uses TRBV7-9 and TRBJ2-5; D is possibly TRBD1 (5 bases). The CDR3 runs to 13 residues. Trimming took 5 bases from V and 2 from J, leaving 9 bases between them. In germline, CDR1 is SEHNR, CDR2 FQNEAQ (reference sequence). The CDR3: CASSGARQETQYF. The CDR3 DNA sequence: TGTGCCAGCAGCGGGGCCAGGCAAGAGACCCAGTACTTC. Looking up the rest from reference TRBV7-9 and TRBJ2-5 gives the full variable domain: DTGVSQNPRHKITKRGQNVTFRCDPISEHNRLYWYRQTLGQGPEFLTYFQNEAQLEKSRLLSDRFSAERPKGSFSTLEIQRTEQGDSAMYLCASSGARQETQYFGPGTRLLVL.

The V call is TRBV5-6, the J call TRBJ2-1, with 7 positions matching TRBD1. This CDR3 has 13 amino acids. The germline CDR1 and CDR2 sequences are SGHDT and YYEEEE. Unmatched junction bases numbered 0, after V lost 1 base and J lost 5 bases. The CDR3 region has the DNA TGTGCCAGCAGCTTGACAGGGGACAATGAGCAGTTCTTC. Its protein is CASSLTGDNEQFF.

The chain links TRBV9 to TRBJ2-5; TRBD2 is a possible D gene (5 bases). The CDR3 totals 16 residues. Per germline, CDR1 SGDLS and CDR2 YYNGEE. V was shortened by 0 bases and J by 0 bases, with 12 bases between the two germline ends. CDR3 nucleotide sequence: TGTGCCAGCAGCGTAGGGATGGGAGCGAACCAAGAGACCCAGTACTTC. It is translated as CASSVGMGANQETQYF.

The chain uses TRBV7-9 and TRBJ2-7; D gene uncertain. Germline CDR1 reads SEHNR; CDR2 reads FQNEAQ (reference sequence). The CDR3 spans 14 residues. Trimming removed 3 bases at V and 6 bases at J, with 15 bases between. The DNA for the CDR3 is TGTGCCAGCAGCTTTAAGCCCCCCGACGGCGAGCAGTACTTC. This encodes CASSFKPPDGEQYF.

J is TRBJ2-2 and V is TRBV29-1; D might be TRBD1 or TRBD2, each matching 5 bases. The V end lost 1 base, the J end lost 8 bases, and 17 bases lay between the germline ends. Germline V gene data show CDR1 as SQVTM and CDR2 as ANQGSEA. The CDR3 sequence is 15 residues long. The CDR3 nucleotides are TGCAGCGTTGAAGGGATAGCGCAAGAGGGGGGGGAGCTGTTTTTT. Translating gives CSVEGIAQEGGELFF.

The gene calls are TRBV11-2 and TRBJ2-1, with 9 bases aligning to TRBD1. The V gene's germline CDR1 is SGHAT and CDR2 FQNNGV. The CDR3 consists of 16 residues. J was trimmed by 8 bases and V by 7 bases; bases with no gene match: 15. The CDR3 spells CASNYVTGTGLDEQFF. CDR3 nucleotides: TGTGCCAGCAACTACGTGACTGGGACAGGGTTAGATGAGCAGTTCTTC. Full variable domain (rest looked up from reference TRBV11-2 and TRBJ2-1): EAGVAQSPRYKIIEKRQSVAFWCNPISGHATLYWYQQILGQGPKLLIQFQNNGVVDDSQLPKDRFSAERLKGVDSTLKIQPAKLEDSAVYLCASNYVTGTGLDEQFFGPGTRLTVL.

The genes are TRBV6-6 and TRBJ1-5; possible D gene TRBD1, 6 bases. Germline V gene lookup returns CDR1 MNHNY and CDR2 SVGAGI (reference sequence). The CDR3 is made up of 15 amino acids. The germline V and J ends were trimmed by 6 bases and 7 bases, with 19 bases remaining between them. CDR3 region: CASRENRVAWQPQHF. The CDR3, as DNA: TGTGCCAGCAGAGAAAACAGGGTGGCATGGCAGCCCCAGCATTTT.

The chain combines TRBV13 with TRBJ1-1, with D unresolved. Germline CDR1 and CDR2: PRHDT and FYEKMQ (reference sequence). The CDR3 spans 13 residues. V lost 2 bases and J lost 4, with 8 bases in between. The CDR3 region is CASSLPGGTEAFF. In DNA, the CDR3 is TGTGCCAGCAGCTTACCGGGCGGCACTGAAGCTTTCTTT. The full variable domain, with the rest looked up from reference TRBV13 and TRBJ1-1, is AAGVIQSPRHLIKEKRETATLKCYPIPRHDTVYWYQQGPGQDPQFLISFYEKMQSDKGSIPDRFSAQQFSDYHSELNMSSLELGDSALYFCASSLPGGTEAFFGQGTRLTVV.

This chain joins TRBV6-1 and TRBJ1-2, with unresolved D. Per germline, CDR1 MNHNS and CDR2 SASEGT. V gave up 6 bases and J gave up 6 bases, with 14 bases separating them. The CDR3 consists of 13 residues. CDR3 nucleotide sequence: TGTGCCAGCAGGCGAAGGCCCGTAGATGGCTACACCTTC. Translating gives CASRRRPVDGYTF.

The genes are TRBV28 and TRBJ1-5; maybe TRBD1 (6 bases). Germline CDR1 and CDR2: MDHEN and SYDVKM. Trimming removed 6 bases from V and 1 base from J, with 13 bases in between. This CDR3 is 15 amino acids long. The CDR3 reads CASRVAGTSNQPQHF. The CDR3 DNA is TGTGCCAGCAGGGTGGCAGGGACAAGCAATCAGCCCCAGCATTTT.

The chain combines TRBV29-1 with TRBJ2-2, with unresolved D. Germline V gene lookup returns CDR1 SQVTM and CDR2 ANQGSEA. The V gene lost 7 bases and the J gene lost 1 base, with 13 bases spanning the gap. CDR3 size: 14 residues. The CDR3 DNA reads TGCAGCGCCTTTCAAAGCCAGAACACCGGGGAGCTGTTTTTT. Translated: CSAFQSQNTGELFF.

The chain is built from TRBV13 and TRBJ2-3; 10 bases are a match to TRBD2. V shed 8 bases, J shed 7 bases, and the junction held 6 bases outside the gene matches. This CDR3 is built from 13 residues. Germline CDR1 is PRHDT and CDR2 is FYEKMQ (reference sequence). CDR3 DNA: TGTGCCAGCGGGGGACTAGCGATGAATACGCAGTATTTT. Translating gives CASGGLAMNTQYF.

V and J are TRBV4-1 and TRBJ2-1; TRBD2 aligns across 8 bases. The CDR3 length is 17 residues. Germline CDR1 MGHRA, CDR2 YSYEKL. J lost 0 bases, V lost 0 bases, and 4 bases had no gene match. The CDR3 here is CASSQEDGRASYNEQFF. CDR3 DNA: TGCGCCAGCAGCCAAGAAGACGGGAGGGCCTCCTACAATGAGCAGTTCTTC.

The V and J genes are TRBV5-1 and TRBJ2-1; 13 bases are shared with TRBD2. The V segment lost 7 bases and the J segment 7 bases; nucleotides outside the gene matches: 8. The CDR3 has 15 residues. Germline V gene data show CDR1 as SGHRS and CDR2 as YFSETQ. Here the CDR3 DNA reads TGCGCCAGCCTACTAGCGGGAGGGCAGGGGAATGAGCAGTTCTTC. Encoded protein: CASLLAGGQGNEQFF.

The J gene is TRBJ1-5, the V gene TRBV7-9, with TRBD1 as a possible D gene (5 bases). Trimming removed 4 bases from V and 7 bases from J, with 14 bases in between. The CDR3 consists of 14 residues. The germline V gene encodes CDR1 SEHNR and CDR2 FQNEAQ (reference sequence). Written as DNA, the CDR3 is TGTGCCAGCAGCTCCGCAGGGTATCGCCAGCCCCAGCATTTT. It yields the protein CASSSAGYRQPQHF.

The J gene is TRBJ2-7, the V gene TRBV18, with 12 bases identical to TRBD2. From germline, CDR1 is KGHSH and CDR2 LQKENI. This CDR3 contains 15 residues. The V and J ends lost 3 bases and 5 bases, in that order; junction bases with no gene match: 5. In DNA form, the CDR3 reads TGTGCCAGCTCACCTTCTAGCGGGAGGGCCGACGAGCAGTACTTC. Encoded protein: CASSPSSGRADEQYF.

This chain uses TRBV7-3 with TRBJ2-3, with 8 bases matching TRBD2. CDR3 length: 15 amino acids. Trimming cost V 1 base and J 4 bases; bases outside gene matches: 4. Germline CDR1 SGHTA, CDR2 FQGTGA. The CDR3 spells CASSLNGRASDTQYF. CDR3 nucleotides: TGTGCCAGCAGCTTAAACGGGAGGGCCTCAGATACGCAGTATTTT.

The chain couples TRBV12-5 to TRBJ1-5; maybe TRBD1 (6 bases). CDR3 length: 14 residues. The V gene's germline CDR1 is LGHNT and CDR2 FRNRAP. Trimming left V 9 bases short and J 4 bases short, with 16 bases between. CDR3 amino acids: CARRSGERNQPQHF. The CDR3 DNA follows: TGTGCTAGACGATCAGGGGAGAGAAATCAGCCCCAGCATTTT.

The chain links TRBV7-8 to TRBJ2-7; tentative D call: TRBD1 (7 bases). CDR3 length: 18 residues. V was clipped by 5 bases and J by 0 bases, with 23 bases between them. Germline values: CDR1 SGHVS, CDR2 FQNEAQ. The CDR3 DNA follows: TGTGCCAGCAGCCACATCAGGGGGGATGGGAGTGGCTCCTACGAGCAGTACTTC. It is translated as CASSHIRGDGSGSYEQYF.

This clone has only one observation. This chain uses TRBV28 with TRBJ1-4; TRBD1 matches at 10 bases. From germline, CDR1 is MDHEN and CDR2 SYDVKM. The CDR3 has 15 residues. The trim removed 5 bases at V and 7 bases at J, leaving 7 bases unmatched. The CDR3 DNA reads as TGTGCCAGCAGTCCAGACAGGGGGCCATTTGAAAAACTGTTTTTT. Protein: CASSPDRGPFEKLFF.

The chain joins TRBV5-8 to TRBJ2-7; the D gene is possibly TRBD2 (5 bases). The CDR3 spans 15 residues. Trimming cost V 0 bases and J 4 bases, with 14 bases left between them. Germline loops: CDR1 SGHTS, CDR2 YDEGEE. In nucleotides, the CDR3 is TGTGCCAGCAGCTTGGCCCGGGGTCTTTCTTACGAGCAGTACTTC. Translated, it gives CASSLARGLSYEQYF.